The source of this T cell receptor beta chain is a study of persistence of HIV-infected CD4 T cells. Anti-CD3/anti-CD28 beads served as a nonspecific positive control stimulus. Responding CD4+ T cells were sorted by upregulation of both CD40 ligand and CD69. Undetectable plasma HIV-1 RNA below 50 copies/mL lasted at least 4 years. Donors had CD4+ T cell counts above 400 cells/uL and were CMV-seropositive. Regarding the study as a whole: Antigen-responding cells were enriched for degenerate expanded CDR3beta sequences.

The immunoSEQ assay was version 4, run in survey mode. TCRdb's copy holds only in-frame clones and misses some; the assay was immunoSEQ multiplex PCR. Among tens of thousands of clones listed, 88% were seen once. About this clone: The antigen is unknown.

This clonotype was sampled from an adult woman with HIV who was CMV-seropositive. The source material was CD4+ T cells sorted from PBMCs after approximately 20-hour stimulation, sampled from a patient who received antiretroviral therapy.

DNA of the CDR3: TGTGCCAGCAGTTTACAGGGGGCAACTAATGAAAAACTGTTTTTT. Its translation is CASSLQGATNEKLFF. The J gene is TRBJ1-4, the V gene TRBV2; 8 bases are shared with TRBD1. With V trimmed by 5 bases and J by 0 bases, 2 bases remained unmatched. Germline-derived CDR1 and CDR2 are SNHLY and FYNNEI. The CDR3 loop spans 15 amino acids.